The 2 T cell receptor beta chains in this list originate from one sample, sequenced in a study of blood T cell repertoires in COVID-19. Only in-frame clones appear in the TCRdb table, and some are missing; sequencing was by immunoSEQ multiplex PCR. This sample has 120,000 to 150,000 clones, with approximately 80% found just once. Sequenced material: PBMCs or T cells enriched from blood (not recorded which). The receptors stem from a woman aged 35 to 49 who had recovered from COVID-19.

This chain joins TRBV5-6 and TRBJ2-5; tentative D call: TRBD1 (6 bases). Trimming took off 0 bases at V and 7 bases at J, with 16 bases between the two ends. There are 15 residues in the CDR3. Germline CDR1 reads SGHDT; CDR2 reads YYEEEE. CDR3 in amino acids: CASSLAAGALGTQYF. CDR3 DNA sequence: TGTGCCAGCAGCTTGGCGGCAGGGGCGTTGGGGACCCAGTACTTC.

This sequence joins TRBV29-1 and TRBJ1-1; D is ambiguous. Germline V lookup: CDR1 SQVTM, CDR2 ANQGSEA. V was shortened by 3 bases and J by 3 bases, with 11 bases between the two germline ends. This CDR3 contains 13 residues. The CDR3 DNA sequence: TGCAGCGTTGAGAGGGCCGCGGACACTGAAGCTTTCTTT. This gives the protein CSVERAADTEAFF. Full variable domain (missing parts from reference TRBV29-1 and TRBJ1-1): SAVISQKPSRDICQRGTSLTIQCQVDSQVTMMFWYRQQPGQSLTLIATANQGSEATYESGFVIDKFPISRPNLTFSTLTVSNMSPEDSSIYLCSVERAADTEAFFGQGTRLTVV.